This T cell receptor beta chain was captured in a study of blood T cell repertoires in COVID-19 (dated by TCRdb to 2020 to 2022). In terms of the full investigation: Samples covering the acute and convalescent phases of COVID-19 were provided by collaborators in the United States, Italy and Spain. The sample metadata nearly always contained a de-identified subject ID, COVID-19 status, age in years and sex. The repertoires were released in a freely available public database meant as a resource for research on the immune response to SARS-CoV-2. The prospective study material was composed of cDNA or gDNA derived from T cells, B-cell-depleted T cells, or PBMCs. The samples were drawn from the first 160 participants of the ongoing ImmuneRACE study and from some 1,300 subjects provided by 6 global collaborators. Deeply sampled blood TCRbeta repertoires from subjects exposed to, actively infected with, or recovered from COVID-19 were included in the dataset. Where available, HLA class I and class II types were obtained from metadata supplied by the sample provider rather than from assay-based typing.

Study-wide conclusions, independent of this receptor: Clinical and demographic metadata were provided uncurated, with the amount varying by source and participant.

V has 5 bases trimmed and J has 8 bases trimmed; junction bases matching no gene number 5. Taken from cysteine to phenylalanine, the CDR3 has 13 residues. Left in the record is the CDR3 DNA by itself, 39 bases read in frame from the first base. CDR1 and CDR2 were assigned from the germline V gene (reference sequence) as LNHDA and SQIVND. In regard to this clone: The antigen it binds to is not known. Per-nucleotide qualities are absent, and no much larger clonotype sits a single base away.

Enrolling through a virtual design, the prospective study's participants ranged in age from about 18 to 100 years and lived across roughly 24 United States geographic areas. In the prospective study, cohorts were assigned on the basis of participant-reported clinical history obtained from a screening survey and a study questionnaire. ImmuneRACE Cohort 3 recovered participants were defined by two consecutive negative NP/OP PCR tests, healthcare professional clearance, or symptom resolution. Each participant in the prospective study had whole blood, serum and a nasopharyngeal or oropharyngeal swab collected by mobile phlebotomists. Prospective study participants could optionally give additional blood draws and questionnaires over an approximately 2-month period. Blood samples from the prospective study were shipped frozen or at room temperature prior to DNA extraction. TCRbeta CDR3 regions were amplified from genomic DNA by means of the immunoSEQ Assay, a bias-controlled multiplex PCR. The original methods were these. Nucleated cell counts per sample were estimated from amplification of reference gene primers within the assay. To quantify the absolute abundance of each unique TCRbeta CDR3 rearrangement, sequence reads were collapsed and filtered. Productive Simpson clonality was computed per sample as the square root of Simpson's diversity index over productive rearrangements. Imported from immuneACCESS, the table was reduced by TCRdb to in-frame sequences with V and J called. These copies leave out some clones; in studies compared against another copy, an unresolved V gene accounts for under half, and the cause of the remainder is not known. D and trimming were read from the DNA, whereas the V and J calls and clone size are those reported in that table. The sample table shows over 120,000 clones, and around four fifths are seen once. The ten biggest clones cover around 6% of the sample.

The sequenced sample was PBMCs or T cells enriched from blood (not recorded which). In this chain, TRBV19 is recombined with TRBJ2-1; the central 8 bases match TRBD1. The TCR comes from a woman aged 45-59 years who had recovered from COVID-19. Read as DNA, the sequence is TGTGCCAGTAGTGACAGGGGCGGTGATGAGCAGTTCTTC. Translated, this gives CASSDRGGDEQFF.